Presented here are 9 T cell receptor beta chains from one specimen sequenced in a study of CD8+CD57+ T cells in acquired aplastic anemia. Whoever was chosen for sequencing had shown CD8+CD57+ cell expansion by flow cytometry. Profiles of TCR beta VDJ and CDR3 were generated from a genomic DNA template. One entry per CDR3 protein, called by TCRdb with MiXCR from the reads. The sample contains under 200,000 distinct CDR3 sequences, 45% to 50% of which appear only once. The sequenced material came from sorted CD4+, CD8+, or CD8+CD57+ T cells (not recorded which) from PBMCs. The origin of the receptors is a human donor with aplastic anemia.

The CDR3 reads CASSYSRFSQRNTEAFF. The DNA of the CDR3 is TGTGCCAGCAGTTACTCAAGGTTTAGTCAGAGGAACACTGAAGCTTTCTTT. V is TRBV6-5 and J is TRBJ1-1; unclear D gene. The CDR3 length is 17 residues. Between the trimmed V and J ends, which lost 0 bases and 1 base, there was a span of 15 bases. The germline V gene encodes CDR1 MNHEY and CDR2 SVGAGI.

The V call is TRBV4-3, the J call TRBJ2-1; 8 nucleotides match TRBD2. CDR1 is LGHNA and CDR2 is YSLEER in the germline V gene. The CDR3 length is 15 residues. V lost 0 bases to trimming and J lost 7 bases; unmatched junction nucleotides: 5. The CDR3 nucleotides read TGCGCCAGCAGCCAAGACCGGGAGGGGGGGAATGAGCAGTTCTTC. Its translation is CASSQDREGGNEQFF.

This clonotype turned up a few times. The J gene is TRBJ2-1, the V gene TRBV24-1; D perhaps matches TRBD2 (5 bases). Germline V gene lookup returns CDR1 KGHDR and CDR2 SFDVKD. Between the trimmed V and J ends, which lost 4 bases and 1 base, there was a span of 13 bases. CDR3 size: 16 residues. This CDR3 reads CATSDSTSVSYNEQFF. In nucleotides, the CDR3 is TGTGCCACCAGTGACTCCACTAGTGTGTCCTACAATGAGCAGTTCTTC.

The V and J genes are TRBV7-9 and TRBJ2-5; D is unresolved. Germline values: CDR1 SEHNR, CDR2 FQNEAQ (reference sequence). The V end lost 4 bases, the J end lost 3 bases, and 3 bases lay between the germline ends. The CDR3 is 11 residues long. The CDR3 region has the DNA TGTGCCAGCAGCTCTAAAGAGACCCAGTACTTC. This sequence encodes CASSSKETQYF.

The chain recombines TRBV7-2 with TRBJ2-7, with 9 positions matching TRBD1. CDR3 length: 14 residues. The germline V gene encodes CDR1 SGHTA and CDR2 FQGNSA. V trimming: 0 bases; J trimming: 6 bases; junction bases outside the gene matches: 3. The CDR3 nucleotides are TGTGCCAGCAGCTTAGCAGGGACAGGGTTCGAGCAGTACTTC. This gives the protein CASSLAGTGFEQYF.

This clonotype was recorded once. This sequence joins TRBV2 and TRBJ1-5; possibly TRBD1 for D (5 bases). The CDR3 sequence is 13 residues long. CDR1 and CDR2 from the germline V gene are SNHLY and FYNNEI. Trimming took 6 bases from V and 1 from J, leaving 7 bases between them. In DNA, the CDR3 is TGTGCCAGCAGATGGGACAGCAATCAGCCCCAGCATTTT. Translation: CASRWDSNQPQHF.

The DNA of the CDR3 is TGCGCCAGCAGTCCCTCGGGAAACACCGGTCGCGAGCAGTACTTC. This gives the protein CASSPSGNTGREQYF. The chain has TRBV4-1 and TRBJ2-7; a weak D match, TRBD2 (5 bases). The germline V gene has CDR1 MGHRA and CDR2 YSYEKL. V lost 6 bases and J lost 6, with 21 bases in between. The CDR3 sequence is 15 residues long.

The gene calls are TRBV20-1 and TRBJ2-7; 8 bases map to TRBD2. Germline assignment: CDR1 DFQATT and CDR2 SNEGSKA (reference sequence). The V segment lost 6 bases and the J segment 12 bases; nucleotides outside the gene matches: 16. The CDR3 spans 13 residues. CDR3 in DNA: TGCAGTGCCCGAACTAGCGGAACGGACTGGGCGTACTTC. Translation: CSARTSGTDWAYF.

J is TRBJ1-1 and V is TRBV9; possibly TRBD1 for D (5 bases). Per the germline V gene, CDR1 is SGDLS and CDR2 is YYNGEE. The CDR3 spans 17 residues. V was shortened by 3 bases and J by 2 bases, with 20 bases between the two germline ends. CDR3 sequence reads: CASSGARIGRGNTEAFF. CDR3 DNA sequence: TGTGCCAGCAGCGGGGCTAGAATAGGGAGGGGAAACACTGAAGCTTTCTTT.